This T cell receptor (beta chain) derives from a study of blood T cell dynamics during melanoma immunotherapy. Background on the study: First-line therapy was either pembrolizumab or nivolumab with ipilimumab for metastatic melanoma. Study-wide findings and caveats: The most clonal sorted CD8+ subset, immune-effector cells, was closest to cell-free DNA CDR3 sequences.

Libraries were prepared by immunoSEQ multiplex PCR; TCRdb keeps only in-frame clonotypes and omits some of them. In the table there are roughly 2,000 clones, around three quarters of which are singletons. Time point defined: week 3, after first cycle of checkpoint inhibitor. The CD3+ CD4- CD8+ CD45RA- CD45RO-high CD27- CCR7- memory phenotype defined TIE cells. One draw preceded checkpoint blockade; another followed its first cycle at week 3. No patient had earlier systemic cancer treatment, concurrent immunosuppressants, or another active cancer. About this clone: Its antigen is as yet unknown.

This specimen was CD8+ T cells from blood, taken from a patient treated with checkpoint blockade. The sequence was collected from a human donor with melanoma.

CDR3 nucleotide sequence: TGTGCCAGCAGCCCCGGAGAGGGGACTAACTACAATGAGCAGTTCTTC. Translating gives CASSPGEGTNYNEQFF. The genes are TRBV7-2 and TRBJ2-1; 7 bases map to TRBD2. The CDR3 runs to 16 residues. With V trimmed by 5 bases and J by 3 bases, 10 bases remained unmatched. Germline-derived CDR1 and CDR2 are SGHTA and FQGNSA.